The 30 T cell receptor beta chains reported below all come from one sample, sequenced in a study of blood T cell repertoires in COVID-19. Clones were sequenced by immunoSEQ multiplex PCR, and TCRdb holds only the in-frame ones, with some missing. This sample yields about 240,000 clones, of which 70% to 90% are seen a single time; about 3.3% belongs to the top ten. The sequencing input was PBMCs or T cells enriched from blood (not recorded which). Source of these receptors: a woman between 40 and 50 years old with acute COVID-19.

This chain joins TRBV6-6 and TRBJ2-3, with D possibly TRBD2 on 5 matching bases. The CDR3 length is 16 residues. In germline, CDR1 is MNHNY, CDR2 SVGAGI (reference sequence). The V end was cut by 5 bases, the J end by 2 bases, with 17 bases between. The CDR3 loop is CASSRTSSGATDTQYF. CDR3 bases: TGTGCCAGCAGTCGAACGTCAAGCGGAGCCACAGATACGCAGTATTTT.

This clone was detected only once. This chain connects TRBV3-1 (or the pseudogene TRBV3-2) to TRBJ2-1; perhaps TRBD1 as D (5 bases). V was clipped by 4 bases and J by 5 bases, with 9 bases between them. The CDR3 totals 13 residues. Germline loops: CDR1 LGHDT, CDR2 YNNKEL (reference sequence). In DNA, the CDR3 is TGTGCCAGCAGCCTCAGGGTAGACAATGAGCAGTTCTTC. It is translated as CASSLRVDNEQFF.

This clone was seen a handful of times. The gene calls are TRBV21-1 and TRBJ2-1; the table names TRBD2, a call not compared with the DNA. TRBV21-1 is a pseudogene. The CDR3 has 17 amino acids. CDR3 region: CASSSGTTYVLHNEQFF. The CDR3 DNA reads TGTGCCAGCAGTTCCGGGACTACCTATGTCCTCCACAATGAGCAGTTCTTC.

CDR3 protein: CASSQLAGGIGELFF. The CDR3 DNA is TGTGCCAGCAGCCAACTAGCGGGAGGAATCGGGGAGCTGTTTTTT. The chain joins TRBV3-1 (or the pseudogene TRBV3-2) to TRBJ2-2; 11 bases agree with TRBD2. The CDR3 loop spans 15 amino acids. Germline CDR1 reads LGHDT; CDR2 reads YNNKEL (reference sequence). V trimming: 2 bases; J trimming: 7 bases; junction bases outside the gene matches: 3.

The chain recombines TRBV3-1 (or the pseudogene TRBV3-2) with TRBJ1-1; 9 positions match TRBD1. Germline V gene sequence: CDR1 LGHDT, CDR2 YNNKEL (reference sequence). The CDR3 consists of 14 residues. Losses at the gene ends were 3 bases for V and 10 bases for J; bases not matched to a gene: 9. CDR3 protein: CASSQPGQGLAAFF. The CDR3 coding sequence is TGTGCCAGCAGCCAGCCGGGACAGGGATTGGCAGCTTTCTTT.

The rearrangement links TRBV7-8 to TRBJ2-1; D is possibly TRBD2 (6 bases). CDR1 and CDR2 from the germline V gene are SGHVS and FQNEAQ. V was trimmed by 6 bases and J by 9 bases, leaving 24 bases between them. This CDR3 has 16 residues. The CDR3 sequence is CASSARSGTQGGEQFF. The CDR3 coding sequence is TGTGCCAGCAGTGCCCGGTCCGGGACCCAGGGAGGTGAGCAGTTCTTC.

This chain connects TRBV5-6 to TRBJ1-4; a weak D match, TRBD1 (6 bases). There are 16 residues in the CDR3. Germline assignment: CDR1 SGHDT and CDR2 YYEEEE. Trimming removed 4 bases from V and 3 bases from J, with 16 bases in between. The CDR3 region is CASSHLQGAANEKLFF. The CDR3 region has the DNA TGTGCCAGCAGCCACTTACAGGGAGCAGCTAATGAAAAACTGTTTTTT.

The chain couples TRBV18 to TRBJ2-1; 8 nucleotides agree with TRBD1. The germline CDR1 and CDR2 sequences are KGHSH and LQKENI. V was pared by 0 bases and J by 0 bases, with 7 bases of the junction left unmatched. This CDR3 region has 18 residues. This chain's CDR3 is CASSPPARQGSSYNEQFF. The CDR3, as DNA: TGTGCCAGCTCACCACCAGCCCGACAGGGGAGCTCCTACAATGAGCAGTTCTTC.

The chain uses TRBV5-5 and TRBJ1-2, with D hard to call. Trimming took off 4 bases at V and 4 bases at J, with 11 bases between the two ends. The germline gives CDR1 SGHKS, CDR2 YYEKEE (reference sequence). The CDR3 runs 13 residues. CDR3: CASSPKLFYGYTF. CDR3 nucleotides: TGTGCCAGCAGCCCCAAGCTTTTCTATGGCTACACCTTC.

V and J are TRBV23-1 and TRBJ2-7; 7 positions match TRBD2. TRBV23-1 is classed as an ORF, of uncertain function. V shed 3 bases and J 2 bases; nucleotides not matched to a gene: 7. The CDR3 extends over 15 amino acids. CDR3 residues: CASSHRRRGAYEQYF. The DNA of the CDR3 is TGCGCCAGCAGTCACAGACGACGGGGGGCCTACGAGCAGTACTTC.

V is TRBV11-3 and J is TRBJ2-1, with 8 bases that match TRBD2. CDR3 length: 15 residues. Germline V gene sequence: CDR1 SGHNT, CDR2 YENEEA. Trimming took 5 bases from V and 9 from J; bases not matched to a gene: 12. The CDR3 DNA follows: TGTGCCAGCAGCCTCTGGAGCGGGAGCCGGAGTGAGCAGTTCTTC. Residues: CASSLWSGSRSEQFF.

The V call is TRBV4-2, the J call TRBJ2-1; tentatively, D is TRBD2 (6 bases). V lost 4 bases and J 4 bases, leaving 11 bases between the germline ends. CDR1 is LGHNA and CDR2 is YNFKEQ in the germline V gene. This CDR3 spans 14 amino acids. DNA of the CDR3: TGTGCCAGCAGCCCGGGTAGCGGTTACAATGAGCAGTTCTTC. Encoded protein: CASSPGSGYNEQFF.

This clone showed up just once. The J gene is TRBJ2-5, the V gene TRBV2; 7 bases match TRBD2. V dropped 6 bases and J dropped 1; count of bases not matched to a gene: 5. Germline V gene sequence: CDR1 SNHLY, CDR2 FYNNEI. CDR3 length: 14 amino acids. In nucleotides, the CDR3 is TGTGCCAGCAGGGAACGGGAGGTCCAAGAGACCCAGTACTTC. Its protein is CASREREVQETQYF.

This clone turned up a few times. The chain is built from TRBV7-9 and TRBJ2-7, with 10 bases that match TRBD1. CDR3 length: 15 amino acids. Germline CDR1 SEHNR, CDR2 FQNEAQ (reference sequence). V trimming: 4 bases; J trimming: 2 bases; junction bases outside the gene matches: 5. DNA for the CDR3: TGTGCCAGCAGCTCCCGACAGGGGGCAACCTACGAGCAGTACTTC. This codes for CASSSRQGATYEQYF.

The chain combines TRBV6-5 with TRBJ2-4, with 9 nucleotides matching TRBD1. V lost 2 bases, J lost 10 bases, and 12 bases stayed unmatched. The CDR3 is 16 residues long. Looked up from germline, CDR1 is MNHEY and CDR2 is SVGAGI. CDR3 DNA: TGTGCCAGCAGTTACCCGCATTGGACAGGGGCATGTATTCAGTACTTC. Translated, it gives CASSYPHWTGACIQYF.

In regard to this clone: A junction end diverges from the germline sequence, so it may reflect a read error. The chain uses TRBV11-2 and TRBJ1-2; 8 positions match TRBD1. The CDR3 contains 11 residues. CDR1 is SGHAT and CDR2 is FQNNGV in the germline V gene. In DNA form, the CDR3 reads TGTGCCAGCAGCTTAGTCGAGGGACAGGTTTTC. It specifies CASSLVEGQVF.

V is TRBV4-2 and J is TRBJ1-1; TRBD1 matches 8 bases. Per the germline V gene, CDR1 is LGHNA and CDR2 is YNFKEQ. The length of the CDR3 is 14 residues. V lost 0 bases, J lost 4 bases, and 1 base stayed unmatched. The CDR3 coding sequence is TGTGCCAGCAGCCAAGATCAGGGGGCCACTGAAGCTTTCTTT. It encodes CASSQDQGATEAFF.

The V gene is TRBV5-1, the J gene TRBJ1-2; D unclear. CDR3 length: 13 residues. The germline V and J ends were trimmed by 4 bases and 3 bases, with 10 bases remaining between them. CDR1 SGHRS and CDR2 YFSETQ come from the germline V gene. CDR3 DNA sequence: TGCGCCAGCAGCGAATTGATAGACTATGGCTACACCTTC. It specifies CASSELIDYGYTF.

V and J are TRBV5-1 and TRBJ2-5; possibly TRBD2 for D (5 bases). The CDR3 length is 14 residues. V was trimmed by 1 base and J by 1 base, leaving 8 bases between them. Germline CDR1 reads SGHRS; CDR2 reads YFSETQ. The CDR3 region is CASSLSGFQETQYF. The CDR3 nucleotides read TGCGCCAGCAGCTTGAGCGGATTCCAAGAGACCCAGTACTTC.

The chain joins TRBV25-1 to TRBJ1-5; D may be TRBD1 (5 bases). Trimming removed 3 bases at V and 0 bases at J, with 9 bases between. Per the germline V gene, CDR1 is MGHDK and CDR2 is SYGVNS. The CDR3 spans 15 residues. The CDR3: CASSDGQGSNQPQHF. CDR3 sequence (DNA): TGTGCCAGCAGTGACGGGCAGGGTAGCAATCAGCCCCAGCATTTT. Full variable domain (outside the CDR3, taken from reference TRBV25-1 and TRBJ1-5): EADIYQTPRYLVIGTGKKITLECSQTMGHDKMYWYQQDPGMELHLIHYSYGVNSTEKGDLSSESTVSRIRTEHFPLTLESARPSHTSQYLCASSDGQGSNQPQHFGDGTRLSIL.

The genes are TRBV29-1 and TRBJ2-7; TRBD2 might be the D (5 bases). CDR1 and CDR2 from the germline V gene are SQVTM and ANQGSEA. V dropped 0 bases and J dropped 0 bases, with 12 bases sitting between them. This CDR3 is 15 amino acids long. The CDR3 DNA reads TGCAGCGTTGAAGATCTATCGGGGAGCTCCTACGAGCAGTACTTC. The encoded protein is CSVEDLSGSSYEQYF.

The V gene is TRBV7-3, the J gene TRBJ2-1, with D hard to call. Trimming took off 2 bases at V and 2 bases at J, with 13 bases between the two ends. Per germline, CDR1 SGHTA and CDR2 FQGTGA. The CDR3 has 16 residues. CDR3 sequence (DNA): TGTGCCAGCAGCTTATATGCACAGCCTCCCTACAATGAGCAGTTCTTC. Translating gives CASSLYAQPPYNEQFF.

V and J are TRBV6-5 and TRBJ2-3; 7 bases line up with TRBD2. With 7 bases clipped from V and 2 bases from J, the junction kept 6 bases outside the gene matches. The germline CDR1 and CDR2 sequences are MNHEY and SVGAGI. The CDR3 length is 14 residues. CDR3 region: CASKYGGSTDTQYF. CDR3 DNA: TGTGCCAGCAAATACGGGGGGTCCACAGATACGCAGTATTTT.

This chain links TRBV5-8 with TRBJ2-3, with TRBD2 matching 7 bases. This CDR3 contains 17 residues. The V gene's germline CDR1 is SGHTS and CDR2 YDEGEE. V lost 1 base, J lost 0 bases, and 8 bases stayed unmatched. CDR3 sequence reads: CASSLSNLAVSTDTQYF. The DNA of the CDR3 is TGTGCCAGCAGCTTGTCAAACCTAGCGGTTAGCACAGATACGCAGTATTTT.

The J gene is TRBJ1-4, the V gene TRBV14; D perhaps matches TRBD1 (5 bases). The ends were cut back, 2 bases at V and 3 bases at J, with 13 bases in the middle. Germline values: CDR1 SGHDN, CDR2 FVKESK. This CDR3 is built from 16 residues. The CDR3 loop reads CASSQTAGSANEKLFF. The CDR3 nucleotides are TGTGCCAGCAGCCAAACTGCAGGGTCGGCTAATGAAAAACTGTTTTTT.

The rearrangement joins TRBV5-6 to TRBJ2-7; D might be TRBD1 (5 bases). Germline values: CDR1 SGHDT, CDR2 YYEEEE. The CDR3 spans 13 residues. V lost 2 bases and J 7 bases, leaving 13 bases between the germline ends. CDR3 DNA sequence: TGTGCCAGCAGCTTAGTAGGGGCTGGGGAGCAGTACTTC. Its protein is CASSLVGAGEQYF. Using reference TRBV5-6 and TRBJ2-7 for the parts outside the CDR3, the full variable domain is DAGVTQSPTHLIKTRGQQVTLRCSPKSGHDTVSWYQQALGQGPQFIFQYYEEEERQRGNFPDRFSGHQFPNYSSELNVNALLLGDSALYLCASSLVGAGEQYFGPGTRLTVT.

DNA of the CDR3: TGTGCCAGTAGTATTTTAGGACAGGGGGCACATGGCTACACCTTC. It translates to CASSILGQGAHGYTF. The chain combines TRBV19 with TRBJ1-2; 11 positions match TRBD1. The V gene end was trimmed by 3 bases and the J gene end by 6 bases; junction bases not matched to a gene: 6. Per germline, CDR1 LNHDA and CDR2 SQIVND (reference sequence). The CDR3 extends over 15 amino acids. Full variable domain (outside the CDR3, taken from reference TRBV19 and TRBJ1-2): DGGITQSPKYLFRKEGQNVTLSCEQNLNHDAMYWYRQDPGQGLRLIYYSQIVNDFQKGDIAEGYSVSREKKESFPLTVTSAQKNPTAFYLCASSILGQGAHGYTFGSGTRLTVV.

The chain carries TRBV6-5 and TRBJ1-2; 7 nucleotides align to TRBD1. This CDR3 is 15 amino acids long. J was trimmed by 0 bases and V by 6 bases; bases with no gene match: 7. From germline, CDR1 is MNHEY and CDR2 SVGAGI. CDR3 sequence (DNA): TGTGCCAGCAGGCGTACCGGGACAGCTAACTATGGCTACACCTTC. It codes for CASRRTGTANYGYTF.

This CDR3 reads CASSQEAGNTEAFF. Here the CDR3 DNA reads TGTGCCAGCAGCCAAGAGGCAGGGAACACTGAAGCTTTCTTT. V is TRBV3-1 (or the pseudogene TRBV3-2) and J is TRBJ1-1; D gene unclear. Germline V gives CDR1 LGHDT, CDR2 YNNKEL (reference sequence). There are 14 residues in the CDR3. V was shortened by 0 bases and J by 1 base, with 6 bases between the two germline ends.

The V call is TRBV29-1, the J call TRBJ2-1, with 7 bases identical to TRBD2. V shed 3 bases, J shed 6 bases, and the junction held 5 bases outside the gene matches. This CDR3 region has 13 residues. Germline CDR1 SQVTM, CDR2 ANQGSEA. Written as DNA, the CDR3 is TGCAGCGTTGACCCCAGCGGGGTCAATGAGCAGTTCTTC. Amino acids: CSVDPSGVNEQFF.